This T cell receptor (beta chain) is drawn from a study of OX40 agonist ivuxolimab in advanced cancers. Notes on the research overall: Ivuxolimab was an agonistic, fully human IgG2 monoclonal antibody directed against OX40 (CD134), a costimulatory receptor. The point of sequencing TCRbeta in the periphery was to test whether ivuxolimab changed TCR sequence diversity and drove clonal T-cell expansion. In the dose-escalation cohort, roughly 82% of patients were male, and the mean age was approximately 60 years with a range of about 20 to 90. Partial responses occurred in three dose-escalation patients: two with cutaneous melanoma and one with hepatocellular carcinoma. The paper covers the monotherapy dose-escalation part of the phase I ivuxolimab trial, which included N ≈ 57 patients. Intravenous ivuxolimab was administered to patients every 2 weeks at six dose levels: 0.01, 0.1, 0.3, 1.5, 3 and 10 mg/kg. Patients were allowed to have had prior anti-PD-1, anti-PD-L1 or anti-CTLA-4 therapy, and 40% to 45% of the dose-escalation patients had previously received checkpoint inhibitors. Of the 50 to 55 patients in dose escalation, 19 had hepatocellular carcinoma, around 15 had melanoma, 9 had renal cell carcinoma and 9 had head and neck cancer. Beyond this particular receptor, the publication reports: Low levels of normalized T-cell clonal expansion were also seen in some nonresponding patients. In the 0.1-3.0 mg/kg groups, partial responders were among the patients with the lowest normalized peripheral clonal expansion, particularly in CD8+ T cells. At doses from 0.1 to 3.0 mg/kg, clonal expansion was seen in both CD4+ and CD8+ blood T cells between baseline and week 6. After ivuxolimab, CD8+ T cells had more expanded clones than CD4+ T cells on average. The antigen specificity of the clonally expanded peripheral T cells was not determined.

The trial excluded patients who had a history of autoimmune disease or were on systemic immunosuppression. Peripheral blood for TCR sequencing was drawn from every dose cohort at baseline, at cycle 4 day 1 and at cycle 7 day 1. Samples were obtained from an open-label, multicenter, first-in-human phase I dose-escalation trial of ivuxolimab. Adults with locally advanced or metastatic head and neck squamous cell, hepatocellular, melanoma or renal cell carcinoma were enrolled in the trial. Before TCR sequencing, CD4+ T cells and CD8+ T cells from peripheral blood were sorted into separate populations. The CDR3 runs 13 residues from the cysteine to the phenylalanine. Only the CDR3 part of the read is kept: 39 bases, read in frame from the first base. CDR1 is given as MNHNS and CDR2 as SASEGT, both from the germline V gene. At the junction V is shortened by 6 bases and J by 4 bases; bases outside the gene matches: 4.

As regards this clone: The specificity of this receptor is unknown. No base quality information exists; no much larger clone differs at one position.

Genomic DNA was isolated from the sorted cells so that the TCRbeta CDR3 region could be sequenced. The immunoSEQ Assay was used to sequence the TCRbeta CDR3 regions. TCRdb holds this immuneACCESS table with in-frame rearrangements only. Some clones are missing; in checked studies, unresolved V genes explain under half, and the rest has no known cause. The sample profile shows roughly 38,000 clones; around 82% of them were found once. 1.5% to 2% of the sample is held by the ten biggest clonotypes. The chain joins TRBV6-1 to TRBJ1-1; TRBD1 matches 8 bases in the middle. The input for sequencing was CD4+ or CD8+ T cells sorted from blood, taken in a trial of the OX40 agonist ivuxolimab. This TCR derives from an adult with an advanced solid tumor such as melanoma, head and neck, liver or kidney cancer. In nucleotide form, the sequence is TGTGCCAGCAGGGACAGGGCGTTCACTGAAGCTTTCTTT. It specifies CASRDRAFTEAFF.